This T cell receptor (beta chain) was obtained from a study of T cell repertoires in cytomegalovirus infection. Study-wide context: Public signatures in TCR beta pointed to CMV infection and matching HLA type.

This clonotype was seen more than once but under ten times. TCRdb re-derived calls from the reads in MiXCR, one entry per CDR3 protein. The top ten clones hold around 10% of a sample with 100,000 to 150,000 distinct CDR3 sequences, 8% to 9% of them seen once. Germline loops: CDR1 KGHSH, CDR2 LQKENI. Germline trimming cut 6 bases from V and 1 base from J; bases unmatched to any gene: 12. CDR3 length: 17 amino acids. This chain joins TRBV18 and TRBJ1-2, with 9 bases lining up with TRBD1. The source is a human donor in good health (CMV status not recorded). Some clones in this sample may be carry-over from other donors' samples. Sequencing used PBMCs. Here the CDR3 reads CASSTGTGIGVNYGYTF. CDR3 coding DNA: TGTGCCAGCTCGACCGGGACAGGGATTGGGGTTAACTATGGCTACACCTTC. The whole variable domain, filled in from reference TRBV18 and TRBJ1-2, reads NAGVMQNPRHLVRRRGQEARLRCSPMKGHSHVYWYRQLPEEGLKFMVYLQKENIIDESGMPKERFSAEFPKEGPSILRIQQVVRGDSAAYFCASSTGTGIGVNYGYTFGSGTRLTVV.